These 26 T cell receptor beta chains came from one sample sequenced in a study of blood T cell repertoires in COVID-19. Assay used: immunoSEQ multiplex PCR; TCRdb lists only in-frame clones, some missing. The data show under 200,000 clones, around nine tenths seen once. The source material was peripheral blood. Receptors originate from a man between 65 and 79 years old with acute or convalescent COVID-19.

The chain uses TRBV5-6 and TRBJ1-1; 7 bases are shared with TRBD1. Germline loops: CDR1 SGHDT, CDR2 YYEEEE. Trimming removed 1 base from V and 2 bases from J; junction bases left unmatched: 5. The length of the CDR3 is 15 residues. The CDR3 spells CASSLLQGTNTEAFF. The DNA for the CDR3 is TGTGCCAGCAGCTTGCTACAGGGGACCAACACTGAAGCTTTCTTT.

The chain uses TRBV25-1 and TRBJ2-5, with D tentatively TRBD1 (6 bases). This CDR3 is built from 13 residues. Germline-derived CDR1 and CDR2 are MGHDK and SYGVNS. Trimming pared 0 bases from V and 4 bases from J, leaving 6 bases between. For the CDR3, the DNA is TGTGCCAGCAGTGAATACAGGGGAGAGACCCAGTACTTC. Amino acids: CASSEYRGETQYF.

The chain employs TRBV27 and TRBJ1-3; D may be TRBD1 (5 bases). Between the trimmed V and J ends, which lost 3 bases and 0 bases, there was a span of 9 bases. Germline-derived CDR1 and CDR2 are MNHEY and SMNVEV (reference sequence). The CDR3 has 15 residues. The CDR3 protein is CASSLSGASGNTIYF. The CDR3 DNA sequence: TGTGCCAGCAGTTTGTCTGGGGCCTCTGGAAACACCATATATTTT.

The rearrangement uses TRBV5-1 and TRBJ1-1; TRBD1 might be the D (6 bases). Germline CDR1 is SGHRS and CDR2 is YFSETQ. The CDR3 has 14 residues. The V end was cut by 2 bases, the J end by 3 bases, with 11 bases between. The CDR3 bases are TGCGCCAGCAGCTTAGGGGGGGCGTACACTGAAGCTTTCTTT. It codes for CASSLGGAYTEAFF.

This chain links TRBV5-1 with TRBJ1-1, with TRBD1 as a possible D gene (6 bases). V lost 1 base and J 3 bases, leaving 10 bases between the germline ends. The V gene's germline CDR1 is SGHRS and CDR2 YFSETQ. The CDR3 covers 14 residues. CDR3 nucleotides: TGCGCCAGCAGCTTGATGGGGGCCGACACTGAAGCTTTCTTT. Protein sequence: CASSLMGADTEAFF.

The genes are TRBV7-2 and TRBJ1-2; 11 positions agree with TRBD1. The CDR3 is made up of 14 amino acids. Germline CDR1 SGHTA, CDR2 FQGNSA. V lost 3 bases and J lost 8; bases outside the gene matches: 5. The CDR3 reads CASSFGQGARGYTF. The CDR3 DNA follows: TGTGCCAGCAGCTTCGGACAGGGGGCGCGAGGCTACACCTTC.

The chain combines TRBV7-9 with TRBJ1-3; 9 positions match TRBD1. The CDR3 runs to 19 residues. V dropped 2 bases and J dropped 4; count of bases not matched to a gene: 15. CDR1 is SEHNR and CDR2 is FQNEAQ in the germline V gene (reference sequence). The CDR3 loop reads CASSLSWWDRETKGNTIYF. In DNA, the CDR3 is TGTGCCAGCAGCTTAAGCTGGTGGGACAGGGAGACGAAAGGAAACACCATATATTTT.

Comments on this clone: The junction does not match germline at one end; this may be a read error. This CDR3 reads CASRFEHRGAVF. As DNA, the CDR3 is TGCGCCAGCAGGTTCGAACACCGGGGAGCTGTTTTT. The rearrangement uses TRBV10-1 and TRBJ2-2; D might be TRBD2 (5 bases). The CDR3 contains 12 residues. The germline V gene encodes CDR1 WNHNN and CDR2 SYGVQD (reference sequence).

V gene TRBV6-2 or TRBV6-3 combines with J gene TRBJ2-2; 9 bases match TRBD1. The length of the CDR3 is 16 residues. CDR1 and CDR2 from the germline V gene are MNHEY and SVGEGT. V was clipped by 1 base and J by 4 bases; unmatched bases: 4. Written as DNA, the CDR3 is TGTGCCAGCAGTTACTTCGGGACAGGGTCCACCGGGGAGCTGTTTTTT. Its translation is CASSYFGTGSTGELFF.

The CDR3 bases are TGCGCCAGCAGCTTGGCGCGGGGGTCCCCTGAAAAACTGTTTTTT. Translating gives CASSLARGSPEKLFF. The rearrangement uses TRBV5-1 and TRBJ1-4; D perhaps matches TRBD1 (5 bases). Trimming removed 0 bases from V and 7 bases from J, with 13 bases in between. The germline CDR1 and CDR2 sequences are SGHRS and YFSETQ. The CDR3 length is 15 residues.

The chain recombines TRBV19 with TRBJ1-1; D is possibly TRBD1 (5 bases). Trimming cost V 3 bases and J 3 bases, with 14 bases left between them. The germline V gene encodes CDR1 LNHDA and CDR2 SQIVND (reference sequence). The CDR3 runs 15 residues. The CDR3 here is CASSMEPTGYTEAFF. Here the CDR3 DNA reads TGTGCCAGTAGTATGGAACCTACAGGTTACACTGAAGCTTTCTTT.

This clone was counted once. Here the CDR3 reads CASSHKKTGDNEQFF. The CDR3 nucleotides read TGTGCCAGCAGTCATAAAAAGACAGGGGACAATGAGCAGTTCTTC. The J gene is TRBJ2-1, the V gene TRBV11-3; 8 nucleotides align to TRBD1. This CDR3 has 15 residues. V was pared by 6 bases and J by 5 bases, with 9 bases of the junction left unmatched. The germline V gene has CDR1 SGHNT and CDR2 YENEEA.

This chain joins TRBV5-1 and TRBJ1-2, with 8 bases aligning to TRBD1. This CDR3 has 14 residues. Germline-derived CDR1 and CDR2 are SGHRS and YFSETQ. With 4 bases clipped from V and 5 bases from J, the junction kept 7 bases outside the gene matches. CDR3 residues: CASSGTGDLYGYTF. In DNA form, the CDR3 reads TGCGCCAGCAGCGGGACAGGCGACCTGTATGGCTACACCTTC.

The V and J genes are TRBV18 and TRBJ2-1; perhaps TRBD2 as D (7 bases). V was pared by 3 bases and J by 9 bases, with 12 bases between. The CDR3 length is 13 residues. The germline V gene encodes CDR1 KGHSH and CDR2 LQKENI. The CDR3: CASSPWAGAEQFF. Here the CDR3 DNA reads TGTGCCAGCTCACCCTGGGCGGGGGCTGAGCAGTTCTTC.

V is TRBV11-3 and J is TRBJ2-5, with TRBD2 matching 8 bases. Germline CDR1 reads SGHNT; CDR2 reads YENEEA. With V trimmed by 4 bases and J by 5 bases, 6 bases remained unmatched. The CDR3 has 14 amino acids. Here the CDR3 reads CASSYGGASETQYF. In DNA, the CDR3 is TGTGCCAGCAGCTACGGGGGGGCTAGTGAGACCCAGTACTTC. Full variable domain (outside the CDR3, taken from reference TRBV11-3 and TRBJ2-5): EAGVVQSPRYKIIEKKQPVAFWCNPISGHNTLYWYLQNLGQGPELLIRYENEEAVDDSQLPKDRFSAERLKGVDSTLKIQPAELGDSAVYLCASSYGGASETQYFGPGTRLLVL.

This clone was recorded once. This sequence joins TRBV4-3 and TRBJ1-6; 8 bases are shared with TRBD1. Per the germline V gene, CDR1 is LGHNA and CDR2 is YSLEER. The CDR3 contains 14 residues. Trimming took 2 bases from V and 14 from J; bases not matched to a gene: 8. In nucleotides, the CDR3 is TGCGCCAGCAGCCAATCCGACAGGGGTAGCGCCCTCCACTTT. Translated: CASSQSDRGSALHF.

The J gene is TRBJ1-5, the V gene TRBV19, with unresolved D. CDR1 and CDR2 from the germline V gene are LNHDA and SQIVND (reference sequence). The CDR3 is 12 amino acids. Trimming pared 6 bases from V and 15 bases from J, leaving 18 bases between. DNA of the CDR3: TGTGCCAGTAGGTCCCGGGTGGCGGTGGTGCATTTT. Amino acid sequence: CASRSRVAVVHF. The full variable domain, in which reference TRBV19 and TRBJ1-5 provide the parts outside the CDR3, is DGGITQSPKYLFRKEGQNVTLSCEQNLNHDAMYWYRQDPGQGLRLIYYSQIVNDFQKGDIAEGYSVSREKKESFPLTVTSAQKNPTAFYLCASRSRVAVVHFGDGTRLSIL.

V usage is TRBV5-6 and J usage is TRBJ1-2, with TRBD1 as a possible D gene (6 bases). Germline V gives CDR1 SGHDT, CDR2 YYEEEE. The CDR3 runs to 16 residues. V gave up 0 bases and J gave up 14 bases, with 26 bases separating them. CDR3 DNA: TGTGCCAGCAGCTTGGCTATGTCCGGACAGTCGGGCTCTAATACCTTC. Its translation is CASSLAMSGQSGSNTF.

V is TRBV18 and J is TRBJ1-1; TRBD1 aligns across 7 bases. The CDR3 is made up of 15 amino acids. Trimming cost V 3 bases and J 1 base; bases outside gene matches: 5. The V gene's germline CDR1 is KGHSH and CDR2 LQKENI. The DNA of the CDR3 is TGTGCCAGCTCACCCAGACAGGGAGGGAACACTGAAGCTTTCTTT. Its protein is CASSPRQGGNTEAFF.

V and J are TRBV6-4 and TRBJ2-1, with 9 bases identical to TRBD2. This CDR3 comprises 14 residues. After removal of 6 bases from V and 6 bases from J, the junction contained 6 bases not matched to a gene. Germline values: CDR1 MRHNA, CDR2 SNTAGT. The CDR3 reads CASSFSGGRNEQFF. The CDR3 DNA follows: TGTGCCAGCAGCTTTAGCGGGGGTCGCAATGAGCAGTTCTTC.

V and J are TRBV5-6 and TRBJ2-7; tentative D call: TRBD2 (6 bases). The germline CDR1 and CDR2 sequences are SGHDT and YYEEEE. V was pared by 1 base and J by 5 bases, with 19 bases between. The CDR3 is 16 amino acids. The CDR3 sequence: CASSLLREGTAHEQYF. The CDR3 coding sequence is TGTGCCAGCAGCTTGTTGCGGGAAGGAACGGCCCACGAGCAGTACTTC.

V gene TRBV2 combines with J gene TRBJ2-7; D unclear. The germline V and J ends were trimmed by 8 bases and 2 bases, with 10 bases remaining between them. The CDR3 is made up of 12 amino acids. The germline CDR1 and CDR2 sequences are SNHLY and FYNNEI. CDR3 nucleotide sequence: TGTGCCAGCCACCTCACTACCTACGAGCAGTACTTC. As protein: CASHLTTYEQYF.

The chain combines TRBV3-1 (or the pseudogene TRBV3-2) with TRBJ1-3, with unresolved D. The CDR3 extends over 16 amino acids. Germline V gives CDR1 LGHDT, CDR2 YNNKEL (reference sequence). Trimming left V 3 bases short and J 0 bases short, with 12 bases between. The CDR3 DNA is TGTGCCAGCAGCCAGATACAGCCGAACTCTGGAAACACCATATATTTT. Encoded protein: CASSQIQPNSGNTIYF.

The CDR3 coding sequence is TGTGCCAGCAGTTTATCTCGGACTTCAAACTATGGCTACACCTTC. Amino acid sequence: CASSLSRTSNYGYTF. V gene TRBV28 combines with J gene TRBJ1-2, with D unclear. V was clipped by 1 base and J by 2 bases, with 11 bases between them. The CDR3 contains 15 residues. Germline lookup yields CDR1 MDHEN and CDR2 SYDVKM.

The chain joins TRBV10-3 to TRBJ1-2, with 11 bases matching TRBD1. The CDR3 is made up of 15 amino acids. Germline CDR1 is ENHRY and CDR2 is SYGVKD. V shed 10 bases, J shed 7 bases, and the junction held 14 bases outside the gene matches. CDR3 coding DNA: TGTGCCACCAGGGACAGGGGGTATGGGGCTGGTGGCTACACCTTC. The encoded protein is CATRDRGYGAGGYTF.

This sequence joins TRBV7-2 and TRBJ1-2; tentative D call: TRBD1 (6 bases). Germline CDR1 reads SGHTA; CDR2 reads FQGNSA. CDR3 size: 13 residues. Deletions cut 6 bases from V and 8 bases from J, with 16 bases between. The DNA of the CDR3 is TGTGCCAGCAGTTCCGACAGGCTCCGGGGCTACACCTTC. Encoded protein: CASSSDRLRGYTF.